The clone carrying this T cell receptor beta chain was seen more than once but under ten times. Antigen unknown. This specimen comes from a study of cytomegalovirus exposure and HLA in healthy donors. Study results and limitations: Most TCR beta V segments were productive about 87% or about 30% of the time in an earlier analysis. Rarity characterized most TCR sequences, yet some public TCRs appeared in many donors.

The PCR contained 60 Vbeta and 13 Jbeta primers. The repertoire was sequenced with immunoSEQ multiplex PCR; TCRdb's copy has only in-frame clones and lacks some. The table lists about 160,000 clones, about three quarters of them singletons. Sequenced: PBMCs. This receptor was obtained from a young man in good health and CMV-seropositive.

CDR3 DNA sequence: TGTGCCAGCAGCTTGTCGTGGCGGGGTATGCGGTACACTGAAGCTTTCTTT. As protein: CASSLSWRGMRYTEAFF. The chain links TRBV5-6 to TRBJ1-1; no firm D call. CDR1 is SGHDT, CDR2 YYEEEE, per germline. The CDR3 is made up of 17 amino acids. V lost 1 base to trimming and J lost 3 bases, with 19 bases between them.